The sequence of this TCR beta chain was determined in a study of graft-versus-host responses after intestinal transplantation (dated by TCRdb to about 2021). In the study overall: The transplants that recipients got were multivisceral, liver-intestinal, or isolated intestinal. After intestinal transplantation, graft-versus-host and host-versus-graft alloreactive T cell clones were followed in the graft, circulation and bone marrow using bulk TCR-beta CDR3 sequencing. Alloreactive clones were identified by sequencing pre-transplant mixed lymphocyte reaction products and comparing these products with unstimulated pre-transplant donor and recipient T cells. A cohort of more than 20 intestinal transplant recipients, including one retransplant, was enrolled, and a few patients lacking pretransplant specimens were excluded. Every recipient was given anti-thymocyte globulin induction, followed by roughly 3 years of maintenance tacrolimus and steroids. Donor T cell macrochimerism was defined as a peak of at least 4% donor T cells among recipient peripheral blood mononuclear cells. Instead of going to the commercial service, samples from a few later patients were sequenced in-house on an Illumina MiSeq and processed with MiXCR.

On this clone: Its antigen remains undetermined. Base quality data are lacking; no much larger clone is found one base away.

What the work shows at the level of the full study, not this receptor alone: Early after transplant, declines in HvG clones were associated with peak levels of circulating GvH clones. The conclusions were limited by the relatively low number and heterogeneity of the intestinal transplant patients. In patients with donor T cell macrochimerism, the allografts had high GvH to HvG T cell clonal ratios. GvH clones were found in recipient bone marrow, and some of the GvH clones appeared earlier in ileal mucosa or blood, which is consistent with an intestinal mucosal origin.

The library relied on the immunoSEQ multiplex PCR assay. For most patients, genomic DNA was isolated with the Qiagen DNeasy Blood and Tissue Kit and shipped frozen to Adaptive Biotechnologies for TCR sequencing. For most patients, genomic DNA was subjected to high-throughput TCR-beta CDR3 sequencing by Adaptive Biotechnologies. The published analysis was carried out like this. TCR sequencing data for around 19 patients were retrieved from Adaptive's ImmunoSEQ software; a few other patients were processed with MiXCR and VDJtools. To correct CD4 versus CD8 sorting errors, any sequence found in both subsets at a frequency ratio below 5:1 was removed. CDR3 nucleotide sequences shared between donor and recipient were removed because their origin could not be assigned. To be classed as alloreactive, a clone needed at least 2-fold expansion over unstimulated cells and a minimum CFSE-low frequency of 0.002% (template counts) or 0.001% (read counts). Mappable clones were those detected in sequenced pre-transplant spleen, lymph node, or MLR CFSE-low populations of the donor or recipient. Cumulative frequency of alloreactive clones was calculated as a percentage of all sequences weighted by copy number. In TCRdb, the immuneACCESS table is reduced to in-frame sequences with V and J assigned. These tables do not hold every clone; where another copy was compared, an unresolved V gene accounts for under half, and the others remain unexplained. Clone size and the V and J calls come from that table; the DNA yielded D and trimming. A total of 90,000 to 130,000 clones appear in this sample, around 90% of them only once. The leading ten clones occupy 0.23% of the sample.

In the paper's terms, the time point label means: cells obtained before transplantation from donor or recipient. CD3+CD4+ and CD3+CD8+ populations were FACS-sorted from unstimulated pre-transplant donor and recipient cells taken from spleen or lymph nodes. This specimen consisted of unstimulated CD4+ T cells sorted from spleen or lymph node cells, obtained before transplant. The receptor was derived from a human donor who was the organ donor for an intestinal transplant.

The encoded CDR3 is CASSYTGTFNQPQHF. The DNA sequence is TGTGCCAGCAGTTACACCGGGACCTTCAATCAGCCCCAGCATTTT. The chain joins TRBV6-5 to TRBJ1-5, with TRBD1 perhaps the D gene, on 5 matching bases. Counted from cysteine to phenylalanine, this CDR3 has 15 amino acids. Only the CDR3 DNA is retained, 45 bases long and in frame from the first base. V is reduced by 2 bases and J by 3 bases, leaving a spacing of 11 bases between them. The germline V gene sets CDR1 to MNHEY and CDR2 to SVGAGI.